Listed here are 5 T cell receptor beta chains from one sample, sequenced in a study of blood T cell repertoires in COVID-19. Only in-frame clones appear in the TCRdb table, and some are missing; sequencing was by immunoSEQ multiplex PCR. This table has about 170,000 clones, about 80% appearing once. The sequenced material came from PBMCs or T cells enriched from blood (not recorded which). The source of these receptors is a man aged 45-65 years who had recovered from COVID-19.

The V and J genes are TRBV6-1 and TRBJ1-5; 11 nucleotides agree with TRBD1. The CDR3 totals 16 residues. The J segment lost 7 bases and the V segment lost 4 bases, leaving 9 bases of the junction unmatched. Germline CDR1 reads MNHNS; CDR2 reads SASEGT. The DNA for the CDR3 is TGTGCCAGCAGTGGAACCGGGACAGGGGGGCGACAGCCCCAGCATTTT. The encoded protein is CASSGTGTGGRQPQHF.

The chain carries TRBV3-1 (or the pseudogene TRBV3-2) and TRBJ1-2; D is undetermined. Trimming cost V 4 bases and J 1 base, with 10 bases left between them. The CDR3 has 14 amino acids. CDR1 is LGHDT and CDR2 is YNNKEL in the germline V gene (reference sequence). The CDR3 nucleotides read TGTGCCAGCAGCCCTCGCGCGGTTAACTATGGCTACACCTTC. This encodes CASSPRAVNYGYTF.

The rearrangement uses TRBV7-3 and TRBJ1-1; 11 nucleotides match TRBD1. The trim removed 5 bases at V and 13 bases at J, leaving 12 bases unmatched. The length of the CDR3 is 14 residues. Germline V gene data show CDR1 as SGHTA and CDR2 as FQGTGA. CDR3 amino acids: CASSASGTGGTVFF. For the CDR3, the DNA is TGTGCCAGCAGCGCGTCCGGGACAGGGGGTACGGTTTTCTTT.

This chain joins TRBV9 and TRBJ2-3; 7 nucleotides line up with TRBD2. J gave up 3 bases and V 2 bases, and 6 bases lay outside the gene matches. Germline V lookup: CDR1 SGDLS, CDR2 YYNGEE. The CDR3 loop spans 15 amino acids. The CDR3 nucleotides read TGTGCCAGCAGCGTTAGGGAGGGGAGGACAGATACGCAGTATTTT. Protein: CASSVREGRTDTQYF. Full variable domain (remainder filled in from reference TRBV9 and TRBJ2-3): DSGVTQTPKHLITATGQRVTLRCSPRSGDLSVYWYQQSLDQGLQFLIQYYNGEERAKGNILERFSAQQFPDLHSELNLSSLELGDSALYFCASSVREGRTDTQYFGPGTRLTVL.

The V call is TRBV27, the J call TRBJ1-5, with a tentative D call TRBD1 (5 bases). CDR1 MNHEY and CDR2 SMNVEV come from the germline V gene (reference sequence). V lost 5 bases, J lost 3 bases, and 8 bases lay in between. The length of the CDR3 is 13 residues. In nucleotides, the CDR3 is TGTGCCAGCAGTGGGGGGGTCAATCAGCCCCAGCATTTT. Its translation is CASSGGVNQPQHF.